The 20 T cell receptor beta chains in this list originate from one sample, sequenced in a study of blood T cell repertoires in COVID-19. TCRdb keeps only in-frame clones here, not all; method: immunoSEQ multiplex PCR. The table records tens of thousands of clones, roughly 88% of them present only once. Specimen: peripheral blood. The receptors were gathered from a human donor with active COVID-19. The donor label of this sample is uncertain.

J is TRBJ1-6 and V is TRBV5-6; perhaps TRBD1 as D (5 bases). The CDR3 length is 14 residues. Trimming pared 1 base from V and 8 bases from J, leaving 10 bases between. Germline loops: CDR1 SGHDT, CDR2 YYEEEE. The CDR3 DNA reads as TGTGCCAGCAGCTTGCCAAGCAGGGATTCACCCCTCCACTTT. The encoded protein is CASSLPSRDSPLHF.

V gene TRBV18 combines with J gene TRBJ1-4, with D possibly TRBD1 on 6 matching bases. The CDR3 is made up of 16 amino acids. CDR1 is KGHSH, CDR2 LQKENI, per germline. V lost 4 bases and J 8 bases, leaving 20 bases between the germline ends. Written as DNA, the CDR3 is TGTGCCAGCTCACGCTCACGGACAGTAAAGGGAGAAAAACTGTTTTTT. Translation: CASSRSRTVKGEKLFF.

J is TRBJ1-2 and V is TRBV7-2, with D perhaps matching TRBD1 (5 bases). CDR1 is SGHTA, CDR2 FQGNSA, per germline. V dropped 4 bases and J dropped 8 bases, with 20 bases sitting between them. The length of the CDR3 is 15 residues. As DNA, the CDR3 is TGTGCCAGCAGCTCCATGACAGAAGGGGCGCAGGGCTACACCTTC. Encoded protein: CASSSMTEGAQGYTF. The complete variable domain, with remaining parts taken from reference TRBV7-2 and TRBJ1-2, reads GAGVSQSPSNKVTEKGKDVELRCDPISGHTALYWYRQSLGQGLEFLIYFQGNSAPDKSGLPSDRFSAERTGGSVSTLTIQRTQQEDSAVYLCASSSMTEGAQGYTFGSGTRLTVV.

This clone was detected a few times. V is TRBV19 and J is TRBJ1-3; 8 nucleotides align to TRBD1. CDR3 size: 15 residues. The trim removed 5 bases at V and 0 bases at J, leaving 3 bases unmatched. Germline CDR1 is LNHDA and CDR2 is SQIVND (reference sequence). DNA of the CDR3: TGTGCCAGTAGTTGGGACAGGTCCTCTGGAAACACCATATATTTT. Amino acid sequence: CASSWDRSSGNTIYF. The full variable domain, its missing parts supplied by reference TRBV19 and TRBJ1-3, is DGGITQSPKYLFRKEGQNVTLSCEQNLNHDAMYWYRQDPGQGLRLIYYSQIVNDFQKGDIAEGYSVSREKKESFPLTVTSAQKNPTAFYLCASSWDRSSGNTIYFGEGSWLTVV.

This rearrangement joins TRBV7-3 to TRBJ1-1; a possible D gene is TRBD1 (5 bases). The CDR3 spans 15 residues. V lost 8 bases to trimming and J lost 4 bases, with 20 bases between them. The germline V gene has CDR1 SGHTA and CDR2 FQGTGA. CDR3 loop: CASRYSAGSTTEAFF. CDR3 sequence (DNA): TGTGCCAGCCGCTATTCGGCAGGGTCGACCACTGAAGCTTTCTTT.

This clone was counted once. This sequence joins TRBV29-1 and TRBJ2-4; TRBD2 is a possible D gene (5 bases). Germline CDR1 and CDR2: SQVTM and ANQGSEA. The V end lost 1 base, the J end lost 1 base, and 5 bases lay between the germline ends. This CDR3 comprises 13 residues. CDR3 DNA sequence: TGCAGCGTTGAAGGAGGGGCCAAAAACATTCAGTACTTC. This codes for CSVEGGAKNIQYF.

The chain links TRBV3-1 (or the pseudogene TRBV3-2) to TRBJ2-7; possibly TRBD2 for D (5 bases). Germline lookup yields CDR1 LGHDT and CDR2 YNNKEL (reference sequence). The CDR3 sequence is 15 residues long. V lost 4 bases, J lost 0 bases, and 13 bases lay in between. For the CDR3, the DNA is TGTGCCAGCAGCCTCAAACCCGGGGTCTCCTACGAGCAGTACTTC. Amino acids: CASSLKPGVSYEQYF.

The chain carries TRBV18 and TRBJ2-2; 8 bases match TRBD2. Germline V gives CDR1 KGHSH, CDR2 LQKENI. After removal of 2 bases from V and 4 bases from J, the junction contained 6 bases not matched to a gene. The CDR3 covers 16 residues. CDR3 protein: CASSPRSGGTTGELFF. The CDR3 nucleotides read TGTGCCAGCTCACCAAGGAGCGGGGGTACCACCGGGGAGCTGTTTTTT.

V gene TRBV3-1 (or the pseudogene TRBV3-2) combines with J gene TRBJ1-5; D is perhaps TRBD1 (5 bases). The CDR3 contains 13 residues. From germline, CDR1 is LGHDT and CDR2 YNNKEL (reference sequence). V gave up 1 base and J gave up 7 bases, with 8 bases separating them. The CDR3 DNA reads TGTGCCAGCAGCCAAGGGGGGGGGCAGCCCCAGCATTTT. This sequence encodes CASSQGGGQPQHF.

CDR3 amino acids: CASIMRGGGQPQHF. The CDR3 DNA follows: TGTGCCAGCATCATGCGGGGGGGCGGCCAGCCCCAGCATTTT. The chain joins TRBV28 to TRBJ1-5; D is possibly TRBD1 (6 bases). Germline CDR1 MDHEN, CDR2 SYDVKM. V was clipped by 7 bases and J by 7 bases, with 17 bases between them. The CDR3 sequence is 14 residues long.

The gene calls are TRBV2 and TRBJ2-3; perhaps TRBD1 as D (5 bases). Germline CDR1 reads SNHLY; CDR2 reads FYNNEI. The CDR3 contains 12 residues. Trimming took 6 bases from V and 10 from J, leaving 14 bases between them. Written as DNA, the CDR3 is TGTGCCAGCAGCCCTCGACAGTCTCCGCAGTATTTT. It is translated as CASSPRQSPQYF.

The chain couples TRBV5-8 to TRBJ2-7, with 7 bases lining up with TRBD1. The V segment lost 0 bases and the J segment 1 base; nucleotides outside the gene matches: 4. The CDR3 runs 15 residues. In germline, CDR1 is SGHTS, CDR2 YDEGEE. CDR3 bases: TGTGCCAGCAGCTTGGGACAGGGTATTTCCTACGAGCAGTACTTC. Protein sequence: CASSLGQGISYEQYF.

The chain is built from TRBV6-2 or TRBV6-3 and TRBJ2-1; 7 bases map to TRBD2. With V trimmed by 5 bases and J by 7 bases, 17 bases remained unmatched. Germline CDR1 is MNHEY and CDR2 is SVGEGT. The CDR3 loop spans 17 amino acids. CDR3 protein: CASSQAGGRAGRNEQFF. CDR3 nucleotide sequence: TGTGCCAGCAGTCAAGCGGGCGGGAGAGCGGGTAGAAATGAGCAGTTCTTC.

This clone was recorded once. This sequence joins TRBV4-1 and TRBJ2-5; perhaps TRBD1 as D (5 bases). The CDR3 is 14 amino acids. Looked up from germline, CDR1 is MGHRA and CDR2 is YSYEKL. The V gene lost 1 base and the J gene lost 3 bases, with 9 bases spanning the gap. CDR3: CASSQVGVEETQYF. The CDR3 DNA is TGCGCCAGCAGCCAAGTAGGGGTTGAAGAGACCCAGTACTTC.

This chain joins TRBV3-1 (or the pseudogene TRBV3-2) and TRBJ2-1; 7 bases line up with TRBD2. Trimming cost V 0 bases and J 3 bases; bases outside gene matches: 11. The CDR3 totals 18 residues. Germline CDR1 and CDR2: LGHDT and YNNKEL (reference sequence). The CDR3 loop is CASSQDSVSGLHYNEQFF. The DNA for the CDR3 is TGTGCCAGCAGCCAAGATTCCGTCTCGGGACTACACTACAATGAGCAGTTCTTC.

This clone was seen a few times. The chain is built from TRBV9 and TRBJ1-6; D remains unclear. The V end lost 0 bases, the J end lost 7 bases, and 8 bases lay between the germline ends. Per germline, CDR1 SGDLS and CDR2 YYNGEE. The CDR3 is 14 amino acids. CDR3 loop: CASSVVDTNSPLHF. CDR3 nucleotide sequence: TGTGCCAGCAGCGTAGTCGACACGAATTCACCCCTCCACTTT.

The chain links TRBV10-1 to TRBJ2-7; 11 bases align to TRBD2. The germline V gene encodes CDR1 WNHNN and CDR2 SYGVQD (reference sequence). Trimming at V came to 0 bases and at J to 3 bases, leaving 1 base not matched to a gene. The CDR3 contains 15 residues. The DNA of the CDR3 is TGCGCCAGCAGTGAGTCGCTAGCGGGGGGCTACGAGCAGTACTTC. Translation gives CASSESLAGGYEQYF.

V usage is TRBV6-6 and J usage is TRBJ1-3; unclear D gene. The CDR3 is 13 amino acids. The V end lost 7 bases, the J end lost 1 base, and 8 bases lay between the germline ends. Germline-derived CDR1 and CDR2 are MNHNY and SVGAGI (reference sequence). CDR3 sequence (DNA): TGTGCCAGCACCACAAGATCTGGAAACACCATATATTTT. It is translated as CASTTRSGNTIYF.

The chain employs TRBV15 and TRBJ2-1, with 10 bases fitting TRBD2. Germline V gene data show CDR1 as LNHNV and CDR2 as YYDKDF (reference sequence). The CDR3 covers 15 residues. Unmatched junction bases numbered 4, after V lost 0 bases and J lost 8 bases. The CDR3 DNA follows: TGTGCCACCAGCAGAGATCTAGCGGGGGTTTATGAGCAGTTCTTC. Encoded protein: CATSRDLAGVYEQFF.

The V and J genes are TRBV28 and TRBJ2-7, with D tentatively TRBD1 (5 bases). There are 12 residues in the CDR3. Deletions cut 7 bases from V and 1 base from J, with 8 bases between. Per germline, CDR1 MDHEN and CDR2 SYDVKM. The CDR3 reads CASNTGSYEQYF. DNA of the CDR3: TGTGCCAGCAACACAGGTTCCTACGAGCAGTACTTC.